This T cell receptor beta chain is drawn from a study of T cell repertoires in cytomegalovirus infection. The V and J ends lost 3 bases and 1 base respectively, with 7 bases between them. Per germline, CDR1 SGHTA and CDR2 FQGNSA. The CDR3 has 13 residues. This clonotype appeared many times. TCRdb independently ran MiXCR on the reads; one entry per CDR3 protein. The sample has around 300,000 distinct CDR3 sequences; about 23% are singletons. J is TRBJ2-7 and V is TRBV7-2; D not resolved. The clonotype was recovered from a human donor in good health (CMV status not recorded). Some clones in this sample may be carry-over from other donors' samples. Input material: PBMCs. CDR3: CASSFGLSYEQYF. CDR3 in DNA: TGTGCCAGCAGCTTCGGGCTGTCCTACGAGCAGTACTTC. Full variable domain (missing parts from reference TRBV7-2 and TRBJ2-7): GAGVSQSPSNKVTEKGKDVELRCDPISGHTALYWYRQSLGQGLEFLIYFQGNSAPDKSGLPSDRFSAERTGGSVSTLTIQRTQQEDSAVYLCASSFGLSYEQYFGPGTRLTVT.